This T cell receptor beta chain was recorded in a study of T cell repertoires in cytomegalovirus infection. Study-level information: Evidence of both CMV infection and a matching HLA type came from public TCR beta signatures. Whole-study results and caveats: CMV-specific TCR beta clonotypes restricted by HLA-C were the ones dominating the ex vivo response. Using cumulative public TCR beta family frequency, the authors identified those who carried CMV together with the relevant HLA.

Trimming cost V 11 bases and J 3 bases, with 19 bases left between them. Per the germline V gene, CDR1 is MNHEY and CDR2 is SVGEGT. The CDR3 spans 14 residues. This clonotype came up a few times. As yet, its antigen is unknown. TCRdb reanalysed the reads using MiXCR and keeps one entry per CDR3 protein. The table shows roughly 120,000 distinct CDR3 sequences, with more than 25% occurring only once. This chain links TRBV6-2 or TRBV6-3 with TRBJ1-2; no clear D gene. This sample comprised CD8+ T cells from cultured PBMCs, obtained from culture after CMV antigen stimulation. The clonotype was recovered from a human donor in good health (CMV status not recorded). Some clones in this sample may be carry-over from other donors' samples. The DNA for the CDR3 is TGTGCCTGCGAGGGTCGGAGGGCCTACTATGGCTACACCTTC. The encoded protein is CACEGRRAYYGYTF.